This TCR beta chain was found in a study of shared clonotypes between healthy human individuals. Germline V gives CDR1 WSHSY, CDR2 SAAADI. V lost 7 bases to trimming and J lost 4 bases, with 6 bases between them. The CDR3 has 11 residues. This clone was seen at least ten times. Samples underwent the assay at deep level. The assay was immunoSEQ multiplex PCR, and TCRdb's table has in-frame clones only and misses some. The table shows about half a million clones, with around 79% occurring only once. This chain links TRBV10-2 with TRBJ2-3; tentatively, D is TRBD2 (6 bases). This receptor was identified in a woman aged 40 to 50 in good health. Some clones in this sample may be carry-over from other donors' samples. Material for sequencing was PBMCs. The CDR3 sequence is CASKRADTQYF. The CDR3 DNA reads as TGCGCCAGCAAGCGGGCAGATACGCAGTATTTT.